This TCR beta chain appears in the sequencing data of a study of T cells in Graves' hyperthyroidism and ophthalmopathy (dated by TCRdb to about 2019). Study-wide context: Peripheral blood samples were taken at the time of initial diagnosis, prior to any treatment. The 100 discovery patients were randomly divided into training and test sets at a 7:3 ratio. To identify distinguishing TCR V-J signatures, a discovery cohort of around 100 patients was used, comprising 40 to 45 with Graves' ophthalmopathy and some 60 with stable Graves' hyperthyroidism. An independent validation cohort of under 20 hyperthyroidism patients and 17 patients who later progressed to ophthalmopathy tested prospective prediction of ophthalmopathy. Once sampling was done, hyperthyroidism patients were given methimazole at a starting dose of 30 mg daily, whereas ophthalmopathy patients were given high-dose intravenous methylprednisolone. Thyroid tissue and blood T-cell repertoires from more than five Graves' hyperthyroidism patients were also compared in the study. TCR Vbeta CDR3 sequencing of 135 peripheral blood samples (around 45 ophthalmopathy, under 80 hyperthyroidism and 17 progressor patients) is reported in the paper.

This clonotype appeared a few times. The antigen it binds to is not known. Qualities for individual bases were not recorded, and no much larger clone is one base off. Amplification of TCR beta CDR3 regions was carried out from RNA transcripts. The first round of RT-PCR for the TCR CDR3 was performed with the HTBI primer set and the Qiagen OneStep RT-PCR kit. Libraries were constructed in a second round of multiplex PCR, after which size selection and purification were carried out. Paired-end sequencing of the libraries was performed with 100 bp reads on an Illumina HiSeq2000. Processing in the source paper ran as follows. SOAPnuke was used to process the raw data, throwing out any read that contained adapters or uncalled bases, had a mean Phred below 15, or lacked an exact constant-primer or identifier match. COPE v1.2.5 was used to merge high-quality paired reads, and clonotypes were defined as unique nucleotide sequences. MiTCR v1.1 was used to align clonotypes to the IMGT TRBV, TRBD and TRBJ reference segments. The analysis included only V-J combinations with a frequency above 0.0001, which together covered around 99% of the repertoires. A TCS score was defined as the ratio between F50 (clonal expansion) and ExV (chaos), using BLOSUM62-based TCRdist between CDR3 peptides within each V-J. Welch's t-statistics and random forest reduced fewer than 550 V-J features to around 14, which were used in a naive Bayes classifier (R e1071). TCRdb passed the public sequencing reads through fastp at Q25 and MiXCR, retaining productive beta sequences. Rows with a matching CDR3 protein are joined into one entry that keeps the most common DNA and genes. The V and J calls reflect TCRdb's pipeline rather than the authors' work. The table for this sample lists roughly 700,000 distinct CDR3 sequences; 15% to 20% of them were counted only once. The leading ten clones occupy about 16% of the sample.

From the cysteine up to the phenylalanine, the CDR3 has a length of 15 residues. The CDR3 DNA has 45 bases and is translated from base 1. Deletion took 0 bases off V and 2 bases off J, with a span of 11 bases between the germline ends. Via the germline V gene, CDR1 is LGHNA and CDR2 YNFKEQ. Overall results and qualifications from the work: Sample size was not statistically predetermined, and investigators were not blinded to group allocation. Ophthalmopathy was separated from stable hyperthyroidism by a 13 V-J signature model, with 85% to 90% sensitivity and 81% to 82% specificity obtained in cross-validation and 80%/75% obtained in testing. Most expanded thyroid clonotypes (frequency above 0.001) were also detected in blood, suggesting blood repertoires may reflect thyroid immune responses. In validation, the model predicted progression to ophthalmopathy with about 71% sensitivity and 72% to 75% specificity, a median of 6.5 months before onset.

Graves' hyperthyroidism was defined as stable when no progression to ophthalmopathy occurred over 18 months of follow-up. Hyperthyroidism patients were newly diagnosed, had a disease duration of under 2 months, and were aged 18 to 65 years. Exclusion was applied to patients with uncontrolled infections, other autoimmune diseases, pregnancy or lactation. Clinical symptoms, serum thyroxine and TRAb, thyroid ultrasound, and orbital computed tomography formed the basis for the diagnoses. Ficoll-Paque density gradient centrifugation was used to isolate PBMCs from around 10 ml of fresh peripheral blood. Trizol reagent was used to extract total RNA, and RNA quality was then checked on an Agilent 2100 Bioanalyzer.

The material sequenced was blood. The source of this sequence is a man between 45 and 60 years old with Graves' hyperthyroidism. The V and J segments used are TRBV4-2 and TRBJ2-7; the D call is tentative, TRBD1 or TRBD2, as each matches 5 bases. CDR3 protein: CASSQEGTATYEQYF. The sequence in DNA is TGTGCCAGCAGCCAAGAGGGGACGGCTACCTACGAGCAGTACTTC.